These 9 T cell receptor beta chains share one sample of origin, sequenced in a study of T-cell memory formation after mild COVID-19. Each CDR3 protein is one row after TCRdb ran MiXCR on the 5' RACE reads. Of 350,000 to 450,000 distinct CDR3 sequences in the sample, approximately 14% were seen once. The sequenced material came from PBMCs or a T cell subset sorted from them (not recorded which). Receptors originate from a man aged 18 to 35 who had mild COVID-19 (a few samples of this study predate the infection). Cell type and time point are not known.

This clonotype turned up a few times. In DNA, the CDR3 is TGTGCCAGCAGCCCCGTAATTAGTAACTATGGCTACACCTTC. As protein: CASSPVISNYGYTF. The rearrangement joins TRBV11-2 to TRBJ1-2, with D uncertain. The CDR3 has 14 residues. V lost 5 bases and J lost 1, with 11 bases in between. Germline CDR1 is SGHAT and CDR2 is FQNNGV.

With respect to this clonotype: The missing conserved phenylalanine or tryptophan at the end of this CDR3 makes a read error likely. V usage is TRBV7-9 and J usage is TRBJ2-1; D remains ambiguous. V was clipped by 3 bases and J by 9 bases, with 6 bases between them. CDR1 SEHNR and CDR2 FQNEAQ come from the germline V gene (reference sequence). The CDR3 is 11 residues long. The chain's CDR3 is CASSLFTEQFS. CDR3 bases: TGTGCCAGCAGCTTGTTTACTGAGCAGTTCTCC.

The chain uses TRBV6-5 and TRBJ1-5, with a tentative D call TRBD1 (5 bases). CDR3 length: 13 residues. CDR1 is MNHEY and CDR2 is SVGAGI in the germline V gene. The V gene lost 5 bases and the J gene lost 12 bases, with 17 bases spanning the gap. The CDR3 coding sequence is TGTGCCAGCAGTGTCCGTCGGGACTCGATCCAGCATTTT. It codes for CASSVRRDSIQHF.

This clonotype has at least ten counts. The chain recombines TRBV6-5 with TRBJ1-1; D is unclear. Trimming removed 2 bases from V and 4 bases from J, with 14 bases in between. Per germline, CDR1 MNHEY and CDR2 SVGAGI. CDR3 length equals 15 residues. This CDR3 reads CASSYRPQVSTEAFF. CDR3 DNA: TGTGCCAGCAGTTACCGGCCTCAGGTGAGCACTGAAGCTTTCTTT.

This clonotype was picked up many times. This chain uses TRBV5-1 with TRBJ2-5; D gene uncertain. Trimming took 0 bases from V and 0 from J, leaving 18 bases between them. Germline CDR1 SGHRS, CDR2 YFSETQ. The CDR3 is 18 residues long. CDR3 bases: TGCGCCAGCAGCTTGGGCCCGACGGCGTCGGGCTACCAAGAGACCCAGTACTTC. Amino acid sequence: CASSLGPTASGYQETQYF.

In this sample, this clonotype turned up a few times. The CDR3 spells CASSLRGSIGETQYF. CDR3 DNA sequence: TGTGCCAGCAGCTTACGCGGTAGCATCGGAGAGACCCAGTACTTC. The genes are TRBV7-9 and TRBJ2-5; D is undetermined. The germline V gene encodes CDR1 SEHNR and CDR2 FQNEAQ (reference sequence). The CDR3 is made up of 15 amino acids. Trimming pared 2 bases from V and 4 bases from J, leaving 14 bases between.

The CDR3 bases are TGTGCCAGCAGCCATGGAACCGGGACTTCACCCCTCCACTTT. This translates into CASSHGTGTSPLHF. The V and J genes are TRBV3-1 and TRBJ1-6; possible D gene TRBD1, 5 bases. Germline CDR1 and CDR2: LGHDT and YNNKEL (reference sequence). V was clipped by 3 bases and J by 9 bases, with 12 bases between them. CDR3 length equals 14 residues.

This clonotype was detected only a few times. V usage is TRBV6-5 and J usage is TRBJ2-5, with D possibly matching TRBD1 (6 bases). Trimming pared 6 bases from V and 7 bases from J, leaving 12 bases between. The CDR3 sequence is 12 residues long. Per germline, CDR1 MNHEY and CDR2 SVGAGI. The DNA for the CDR3 is TGTGCCAGCAGCCCCGTCAGGGGGACCCAGTACTTC. This gives the protein CASSPVRGTQYF.

This clonotype was counted between two and nine times. The chain carries TRBV7-2 and TRBJ1-6; D is ambiguous. The CDR3 runs 14 residues. Deletions cut 5 bases from V and 7 bases from J, with 12 bases between. CDR1 SGHTA and CDR2 FQGNSA come from the germline V gene. Here the CDR3 DNA reads TGTGCCAGCAGCCCCACACCTACCAATTCACCCCTCCACTTT. This codes for CASSPTPTNSPLHF.